The rows below give T cell receptor gamma chains drawn from one sample of a study of gamma-delta T cells after stem cell transplantation. TCRdb repeated clone calling on the RT-PCR reads with CATT. Among about 3,000 gamma-chain clones, around 20% were seen once, and the ten largest hold roughly 3.2%. The material sequenced was gamma-delta T cells. These receptors were collected from a human donor. It is not recorded whose cells these are; they may come from a transplant donor. CDR3s include the opening cysteine and the closing phenylalanine or tryptophan. Size values are once, few and many counts, or a class for expanded clones, and some rows have none.

J,V,size,CDR3,DNA
TRGJ1/TRGJ2,TRGV4,few,CATWEATHYKKLF,TGTGCCACCTGGGAAGCCACTCACTATAAGAAACTCTTT
TRGJ1/TRGJ2,TRGV9,NA,CALWEAPGYYKKLF,TGTGCCTTGTGGGAGGCACCTGGTTATTATAAGAAACTATTT
TRGJ1/TRGJ2,TRGV9,NA,CALWEVGYKKLF,TGTGCCTTGTGGGAGGTGGGGTATAAGAAACTCTTT
TRGJ1/TRGJ2,TRGV8,NA,CATWDKLSNYYKKLF,TGTGCCACCTGGGATAAGTTGTCGAATTATTATAAGAAACTCTTT
TRGJ1/TRGJ2,TRGV9,few,CALWEVPLYKKLF,TGTGCCTTGTGGGAGGTGCCCTTATATAAGAAACTCTTT
TRGJ1/TRGJ2,TRGV9,NA,CASWEGYKKLF,TGTGCCTCGTGGGAGGGATATAAGAAACTCTTT
TRGJ1/TRGJ2,TRGV4,NA,CATWDLSYSNYYKKLF,TGTGCCACCTGGGATCTTTCTTATTCGAATTATTATAAGAAACTCTTT
TRGJ1/TRGJ2,TRGV2,NA,CATWDGSNYYKKLF,TGTGCCACCTGGGACGGATCGAATTATTATAAGAAACTCTTT
TRGJ1/TRGJ2,TRGV2,few,CATWDGPHYKKLF,TGTGCCACCTGGGACGGGCCCCACTATAAGAAACTCTTT
TRGJ1/TRGJ2,TRGV4,few,CATWDGRYYKKLF,TGTGCCACCTGGGATGGGCGGTATTATAAGAAACTCTTT
TRGJ1/TRGJ2,TRGV3,NA,CATWDITISPNYYKKLF,TGTGCCACCTGGGATATCACAATCTCGCCGAATTATTATAAGAAACTCTTT
TRGJP2,TRGV8,NA,CATWDSKGSSDWIKTF,TGTGCCACCTGGGATAGTAAGGGGAGTAGTGATTGGATCAAGACGTTT
TRGJ1/TRGJ2,TRGV9,NA,CALWEGYKKLF,TGTGCCTTGTGGGAGGGATATAAGAAACTCTTT
TRGJ1/TRGJ2,TRGV9,few,CALWEVPYYKKLF,TGTGCCTTGTGGGAGGTTCCTTATTATAAGAAACTCTTT
TRGJ1/TRGJ2,TRGV2,few,CATWDGHIYYKKLF,TGTGCCACCTGGGACGGACACATTTATTATAAGAAACTCTTT
TRGJP2,TRGV2,NA,CATWDGRDWIKTF,TGTGCCACCTGGGACGGGCGGGATTGGATCAAGACGTTT
TRGJ1/TRGJ2,TRGV2,few,CATWDGPSSDYYKKLF,TGTGCCACCTGGGACGGTCCTAGTTCAGATTATTATAAGAAACTCTTT
TRGJ1/TRGJ2,TRGV3,NA,CATWDRTRDYYKKLF,TGTGCCACCTGGGACAGGACGCGGGATTATTATAAGAAACTCTTT
TRGJ1/TRGJ2,TRGV4,NA,CATWDGYYKKLF,TGTGCCACCTGGGATGGGTACTATAAGAAACTCTTT
TRGJP,TRGV9,few,CALWTPGELGKKIKVF,TGTGCCTTGTGGACCCCGGGGGAGTTGGGCAAAAAAATCAAGGTATTT
TRGJ1/TRGJ2,TRGV5,NA,CATWDKATYKKLF,TGTGCCACCTGGGACAAGGCCACTTATAAGAAACTCTTT
TRGJ1/TRGJ2,TRGV4,NA,CATWDGPPPYKTLF,TGTGCCACCTGGGATGGGCCTCCCCCATATAAGACACTCTTT
TRGJ1/TRGJ2,TRGV3,few,CATWDRRDKKLF,TGTGCCACCTGGGACCGAAGAGATAAGAAACTCTTT